Presented here are 24 T cell receptor beta chains from one specimen sequenced in a study of blood T cell repertoires in COVID-19. Data came from immunoSEQ multiplex PCR; TCRdb stores just in-frame clones and leaves some out. This sample has 250,000 to 350,000 clones, with roughly 90% found just once. Sequences were obtained from peripheral blood. Receptor source: a woman aged 25 to 39 with COVID-19, enrolled during active disease.

The rearrangement joins TRBV5-4 to TRBJ2-7, with 10 bases that match TRBD1. After removal of 2 bases from V and 3 bases from J, the junction contained 2 bases not matched to a gene. Germline CDR1 and CDR2: SGHNT and YYREEE (reference sequence). The CDR3 extends over 14 amino acids. This chain's CDR3 is CASSFGTGDYEQYF. The CDR3 DNA sequence: TGTGCCAGCAGCTTTGGGACAGGGGACTACGAGCAGTACTTC.

The chain uses TRBV4-3 and TRBJ2-7, with D possibly matching TRBD2 (6 bases). The CDR3 covers 16 residues. Looked up from germline, CDR1 is LGHNA and CDR2 is YSLEER. V was shortened by 1 base and J by 1 base, with 14 bases between the two germline ends. Written as DNA, the CDR3 is TGCGCCAGCAGCCAAGGACTAGTAGGCCTGTCCTACGAGCAGTACTTC. Its protein is CASSQGLVGLSYEQYF.

The chain carries TRBV6-6 and TRBJ2-7, with a possible D match to TRBD1 (8 bases). There are 15 residues in the CDR3. The germline V gene encodes CDR1 MNHNY and CDR2 SVGAGI (reference sequence). Trimming left V 6 bases short and J 2 bases short, with 17 bases between. The CDR3 DNA reads TGTGCCAGCAGCGATACAGGGGGGGGTACCTACGAGCAGTACTTC. It codes for CASSDTGGGTYEQYF.

The chain employs TRBV28 and TRBJ1-6; 9 bases are shared with TRBD1. There are 15 residues in the CDR3. From germline, CDR1 is MDHEN and CDR2 SYDVKM. Trimming at V came to 4 bases and at J to 9 bases, leaving 7 bases not matched to a gene. The CDR3 spells CASSSTGTGPSPLHF. DNA of the CDR3: TGTGCCAGCAGTTCTACCGGGACAGGGCCTTCACCCCTCCACTTT.

This clone was observed a handful of times. The V gene is TRBV6-6, the J gene TRBJ2-7; 7 bases are a match to TRBD2. CDR3 length: 14 residues. After removal of 6 bases from V and 5 bases from J, the junction contained 10 bases not matched to a gene. CDR1 and CDR2 (germline): MNHNY, SVGAGI (reference sequence). The CDR3 DNA reads as TGTGCCAGCAGACTTGGGCGGGAGCCCAACGAGCAGTACTTC. Protein sequence: CASRLGREPNEQYF.

This clone was seen a handful of times. J is TRBJ1-1 and V is TRBV12-5; D perhaps matches TRBD1 (6 bases). V was cut by 6 bases and J by 6 bases, with 11 bases left in between. This CDR3 is 12 amino acids long. In germline, CDR1 is LGHNT, CDR2 FRNRAP. The CDR3 protein is CASGRDNAEAFF. CDR3 DNA sequence: TGTGCTAGTGGCCGGGACAATGCTGAAGCTTTCTTT.

This clone showed up just a few times. This chain joins TRBV9 and TRBJ1-4; no reliable D call. V was pared by 1 base and J by 5 bases, with 12 bases between. CDR1 and CDR2 from the germline V gene are SGDLS and YYNGEE. This CDR3 is built from 15 residues. CDR3 residues: CASSVSPRSNEKLFF. The CDR3 DNA sequence: TGTGCCAGCAGCGTAAGTCCCAGATCCAATGAAAAACTGTTTTTT.

The J gene is TRBJ2-3, the V gene TRBV7-3; D ambiguous. V lost 2 bases to trimming and J lost 0 bases, with 9 bases between them. This CDR3 has 15 residues. CDR1 and CDR2 (germline): SGHTA, FQGTGA. CDR3 in DNA: TGTGCCAGCAGCTTAGGGCAGCTTAGCACAGATACGCAGTATTTT. This gives the protein CASSLGQLSTDTQYF.

The V call is TRBV28, the J call TRBJ2-5, with 7 bases identical to TRBD2. There are 15 residues in the CDR3. With V trimmed by 2 bases and J by 3 bases, 6 bases remained unmatched. Germline CDR1 reads MDHEN; CDR2 reads SYDVKM. CDR3 nucleotide sequence: TGTGCCAGCAGTTTACCGGGGGGAGTTGAAGAGACCCAGTACTTC. It specifies CASSLPGGVEETQYF.

The J gene is TRBJ2-2, the V gene TRBV18, with 13 bases fitting TRBD2. The CDR3 contains 16 residues. CDR1 and CDR2 (germline): KGHSH, LQKENI. With V trimmed by 4 bases and J by 3 bases, 2 bases remained unmatched. CDR3 nucleotide sequence: TGTGCCAGCTCACGACTAGCGGGAGGAGACACCGGGGAGCTGTTTTTT. It yields the protein CASSRLAGGDTGELFF.

The J gene is TRBJ2-7, the V gene TRBV4-1; TRBD1 matches 9 bases. Per the germline V gene, CDR1 is MGHRA and CDR2 is YSYEKL. CDR3 length: 14 amino acids. J was trimmed by 4 bases and V by 1 base; bases with no gene match: 2. For the CDR3, the DNA is TGCGCCAGCAGCCAAGGGACAGGGGATTACGAGCAGTACTTC. Amino acids: CASSQGTGDYEQYF.

V is TRBV7-8 and J is TRBJ1-5; 9 bases line up with TRBD1. Germline values: CDR1 SGHVS, CDR2 FQNEAQ. The CDR3 is 15 residues long. The ends lost 3 bases at V and 5 bases at J; junction bases unmatched: 5. The CDR3, as DNA: TGTGCCAGCAGCTTCGGGACAGGGCTACATCAGCCCCAGCATTTT. This codes for CASSFGTGLHQPQHF.

The rearrangement joins TRBV5-6 to TRBJ2-1; 8 bases line up with TRBD2. V lost 4 bases to trimming and J lost 10 bases; unmatched junction nucleotides: 16. Germline V CDR1 and CDR2: SGHDT, YYEEEE. The CDR3 consists of 16 residues. CDR3 sequence reads: CASSLPGLDPGREQFF. The CDR3 DNA reads as TGTGCCAGCAGCCTGCCGGGACTAGACCCCGGGAGAGAGCAGTTCTTC.

Remarks on this clone: Other DNA sequences in this specimen translate into the identical CDR3. The rearrangement links TRBV5-4 to TRBJ1-2, with 9 positions matching TRBD1. This CDR3 region has 13 residues. V was pared by 0 bases and J by 6 bases, with 0 bases of the junction left unmatched. Germline loops: CDR1 SGHNT, CDR2 YYREEE (reference sequence). Here the CDR3 reads CASSLGQGDGYTF. CDR3 coding DNA: TGTGCCAGCAGCTTGGGACAGGGGGATGGCTACACCTTC.

V and J are TRBV7-2 and TRBJ2-5, with 8 bases identical to TRBD1. The V and J ends lost 5 bases and 4 bases, in that order; junction bases with no gene match: 6. The CDR3 spans 14 residues. Looked up from germline, CDR1 is SGHTA and CDR2 is FQGNSA. The CDR3 DNA sequence: TGTGCCAGCAGCCGCAACGGACAGGGAGAGACCCAGTACTTC. This sequence encodes CASSRNGQGETQYF.

The V and J genes are TRBV7-2 and TRBJ2-5, with TRBD2 identical over 15 bases. Losses at the gene ends were 5 bases for V and 4 bases for J; bases not matched to a gene: 2. This CDR3 is 15 amino acids long. CDR1 is SGHTA and CDR2 is FQGNSA in the germline V gene. Here the CDR3 DNA reads TGTGCCAGCAGCCGGGGACTAGCGGGAGGAGAGACCCAGTACTTC. Protein: CASSRGLAGGETQYF. Using reference TRBV7-2 and TRBJ2-5 for the parts outside the CDR3, the full variable domain is GAGVSQSPSNKVTEKGKDVELRCDPISGHTALYWYRQSLGQGLEFLIYFQGNSAPDKSGLPSDRFSAERTGGSVSTLTIQRTQQEDSAVYLCASSRGLAGGETQYFGPGTRLLVL.

The chain is built from TRBV7-9 and TRBJ1-3, with D uncertain. This CDR3 region has 15 residues. Germline V lookup: CDR1 SEHNR, CDR2 FQNEAQ (reference sequence). Trimming took off 4 bases at V and 3 bases at J, with 13 bases between the two ends. CDR3 residues: CASSSTDSGGNTIYF. The CDR3 region has the DNA TGTGCCAGCAGCTCGACGGACTCGGGTGGAAACACCATATATTTT.

This chain joins TRBV10-1 and TRBJ2-7, with 11 bases that match TRBD2. V gave up 6 bases and J gave up 6 bases; unmatched junction bases: 1. From germline, CDR1 is WNHNN and CDR2 SYGVQD (reference sequence). The CDR3 consists of 12 residues. The CDR3 region is CASRGTSGEQYF. The CDR3 region has the DNA TGCGCCAGCAGGGGGACTAGCGGCGAGCAGTACTTC.

V usage is TRBV20-1 and J usage is TRBJ1-4; perhaps TRBD1 as D (6 bases). The CDR3 sequence is 11 residues long. V lost 7 bases, J lost 8 bases, and 11 bases lay in between. Germline V gene lookup returns CDR1 DFQATT and CDR2 SNEGSKA (reference sequence). In DNA form, the CDR3 reads TGCAGTGGCAGGGGAGACGAAAAACTGTTTTTT. It yields the protein CSGRGDEKLFF.

The CDR3 DNA reads TGTGCCAGCAGCCCCCGTGGGTCAGGGGGCAACGAGCAGTACTTC. Amino acid sequence: CASSPRGSGGNEQYF. The chain uses TRBV11-3 and TRBJ2-7, with 8 bases identical to TRBD1. Germline V lookup: CDR1 SGHNT, CDR2 YENEEA. J was trimmed by 5 bases and V by 5 bases; bases with no gene match: 11. The CDR3 loop spans 15 amino acids.

The sample holds a few counts of this clone. This chain joins TRBV27 and TRBJ1-5; D gene uncertain. CDR3 size: 14 residues. Trimming stripped 5 bases from V and 0 bases from J, with 8 bases between. CDR1 is MNHEY, CDR2 SMNVEV, per germline (reference sequence). CDR3 bases: TGTGCCAGCAGTCCCGTCTATAGCAATCAGCCCCAGCATTTT. Protein sequence: CASSPVYSNQPQHF.

This rearrangement joins TRBV21-1 to TRBJ2-3; TRBD2 is taken as the D call from the table, unchecked against the DNA. TRBV21-1 is described as a pseudogene. The CDR3 has 22 amino acids. The CDR3 spells CASSPSRDRGLAGGPNTDTQYF. The DNA for the CDR3 is TGTGCCAGCAGCCCGTCCCGGGACAGGGGACTAGCGGGAGGGCCTAACACAGATACGCAGTATTTT.

The chain uses TRBV7-9 and TRBJ2-1, with 9 bases that match TRBD2. Germline CDR1 SEHNR, CDR2 FQNEAQ (reference sequence). The CDR3 sequence is 15 residues long. The V and J ends lost 5 bases and 2 bases, in that order; junction bases with no gene match: 4. The CDR3 region is CASSGSGRTYNEQFF. CDR3 coding DNA: TGTGCCAGCAGCGGTAGCGGGAGAACCTACAATGAGCAGTTCTTC.

This chain joins TRBV5-1 and TRBJ2-1; the match to TRBD2 covers 8 bases. Per germline, CDR1 SGHRS and CDR2 YFSETQ. The junction had 7 bases not matched to a gene; V was cut back by 0 bases and J by 5 bases. This CDR3 contains 16 residues. CDR3 protein: CASSLGSQRGNNEQFF. DNA of the CDR3: TGCGCCAGCAGCTTGGGTTCTCAGCGGGGGAACAATGAGCAGTTCTTC.